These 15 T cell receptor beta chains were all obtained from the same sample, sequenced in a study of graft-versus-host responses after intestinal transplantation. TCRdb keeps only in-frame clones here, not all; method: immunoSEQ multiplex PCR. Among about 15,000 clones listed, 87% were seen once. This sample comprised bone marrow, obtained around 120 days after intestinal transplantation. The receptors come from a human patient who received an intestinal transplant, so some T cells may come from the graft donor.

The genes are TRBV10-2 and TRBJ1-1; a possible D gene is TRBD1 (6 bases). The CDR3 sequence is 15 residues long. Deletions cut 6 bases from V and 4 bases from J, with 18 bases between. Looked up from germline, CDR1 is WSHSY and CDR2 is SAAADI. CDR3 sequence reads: CASSSAQGGFTEAFF. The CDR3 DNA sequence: TGCGCCAGCAGCTCAGCACAGGGTGGGTTCACTGAAGCTTTCTTT.

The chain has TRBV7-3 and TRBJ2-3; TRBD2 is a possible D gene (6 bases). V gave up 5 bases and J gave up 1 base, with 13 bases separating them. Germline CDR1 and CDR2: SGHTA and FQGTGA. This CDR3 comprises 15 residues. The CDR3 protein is CASSPGSPGTDTQYF. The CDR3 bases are TGTGCCAGCAGCCCCGGGAGTCCTGGCACAGATACGCAGTATTTT.

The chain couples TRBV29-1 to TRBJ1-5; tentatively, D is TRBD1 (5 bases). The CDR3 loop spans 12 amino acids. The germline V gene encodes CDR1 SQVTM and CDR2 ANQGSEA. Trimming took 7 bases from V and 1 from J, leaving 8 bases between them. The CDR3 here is CSAGGSNQPQHF. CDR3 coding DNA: TGCAGCGCGGGGGGAAGCAATCAGCCCCAGCATTTT. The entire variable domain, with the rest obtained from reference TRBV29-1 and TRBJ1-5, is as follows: SAVISQKPSRDICQRGTSLTIQCQVDSQVTMMFWYRQQPGQSLTLIATANQGSEATYESGFVIDKFPISRPNLTFSTLTVSNMSPEDSSIYLCSAGGSNQPQHFGDGTRLSIL.

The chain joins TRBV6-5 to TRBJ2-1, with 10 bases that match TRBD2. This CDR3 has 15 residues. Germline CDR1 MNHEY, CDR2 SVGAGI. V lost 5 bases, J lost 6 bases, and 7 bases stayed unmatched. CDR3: CASSQKREGFNEQFF. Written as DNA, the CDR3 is TGTGCCAGCAGTCAGAAGCGGGAGGGCTTCAATGAGCAGTTCTTC.

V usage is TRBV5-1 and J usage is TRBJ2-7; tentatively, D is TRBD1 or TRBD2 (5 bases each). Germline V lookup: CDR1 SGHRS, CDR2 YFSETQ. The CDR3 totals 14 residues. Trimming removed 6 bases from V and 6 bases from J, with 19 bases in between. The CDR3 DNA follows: TGCGCCAGCACCTACTCGGGACCGCCACGCGAGCAGTACTTC. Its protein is CASTYSGPPREQYF.

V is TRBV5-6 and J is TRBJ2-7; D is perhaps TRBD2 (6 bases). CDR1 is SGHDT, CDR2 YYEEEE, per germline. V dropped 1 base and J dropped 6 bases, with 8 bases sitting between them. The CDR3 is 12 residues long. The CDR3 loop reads CASSLRGGEQYF. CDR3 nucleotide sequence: TGTGCCAGCAGCTTGAGGGGAGGCGAGCAGTACTTC.

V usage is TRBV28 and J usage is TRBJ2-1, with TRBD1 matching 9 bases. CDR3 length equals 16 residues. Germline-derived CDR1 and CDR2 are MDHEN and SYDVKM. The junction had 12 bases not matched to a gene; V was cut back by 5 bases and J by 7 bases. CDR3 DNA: TGTGCCAGCAGTCTGGACAGGGGACACCTACGAAATGAGCAGTTCTTC. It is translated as CASSLDRGHLRNEQFF. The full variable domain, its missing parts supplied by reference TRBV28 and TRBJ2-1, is DVKVTQSSRYLVKRTGEKVFLECVQDMDHENMFWYRQDPGLGLRLIYFSYDVKMKEKGDIPEGYSVSREKKERFSLILESASTNQTSMYLCASSLDRGHLRNEQFFGPGTRLTVL.

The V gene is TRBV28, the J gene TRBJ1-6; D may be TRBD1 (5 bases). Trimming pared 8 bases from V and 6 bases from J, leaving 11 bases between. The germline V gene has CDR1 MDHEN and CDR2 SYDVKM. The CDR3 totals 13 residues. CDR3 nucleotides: TGTGCCAGCGGGAAGGGGAGTAATTCACCCCTCCACTTT. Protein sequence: CASGKGSNSPLHF.

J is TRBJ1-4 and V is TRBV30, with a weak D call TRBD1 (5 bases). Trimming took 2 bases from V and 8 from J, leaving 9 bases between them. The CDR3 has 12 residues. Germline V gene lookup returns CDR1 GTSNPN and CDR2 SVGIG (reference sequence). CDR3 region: CAWSYWGEKLFF. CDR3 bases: TGTGCCTGGAGTTATTGGGGGGAAAAACTGTTTTTT.

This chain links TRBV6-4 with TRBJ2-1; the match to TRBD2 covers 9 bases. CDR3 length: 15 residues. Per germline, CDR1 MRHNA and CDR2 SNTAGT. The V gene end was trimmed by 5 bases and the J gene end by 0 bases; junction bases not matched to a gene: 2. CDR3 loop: CASSPSGTSYNEQFF. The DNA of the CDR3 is TGTGCCAGCAGTCCTAGCGGGACCTCCTACAATGAGCAGTTCTTC.

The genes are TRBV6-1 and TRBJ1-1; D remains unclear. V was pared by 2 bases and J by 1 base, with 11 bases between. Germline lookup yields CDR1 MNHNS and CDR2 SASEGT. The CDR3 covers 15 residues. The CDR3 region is CASSEILGPNTEAFF. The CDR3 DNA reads TGTGCCAGCAGTGAAATTTTAGGGCCGAACACTGAAGCTTTCTTT.

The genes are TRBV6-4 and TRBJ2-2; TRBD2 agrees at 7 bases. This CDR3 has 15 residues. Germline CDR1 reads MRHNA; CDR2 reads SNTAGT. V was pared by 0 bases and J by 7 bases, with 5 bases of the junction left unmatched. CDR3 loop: CASSDSREMSGELFF. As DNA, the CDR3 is TGTGCCAGCAGTGACTCGCGGGAGATGAGCGGGGAGCTGTTTTTT.

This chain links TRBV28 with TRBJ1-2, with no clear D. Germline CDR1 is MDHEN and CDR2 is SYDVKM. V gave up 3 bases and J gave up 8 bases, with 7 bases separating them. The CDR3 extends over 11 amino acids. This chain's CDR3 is CASSFATGYTF. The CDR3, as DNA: TGTGCCAGCAGTTTTGCCACCGGCTACACCTTC.

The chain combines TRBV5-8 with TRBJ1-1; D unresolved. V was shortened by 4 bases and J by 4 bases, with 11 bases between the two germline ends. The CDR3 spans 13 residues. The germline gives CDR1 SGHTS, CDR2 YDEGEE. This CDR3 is CASSPGRSTEAFF. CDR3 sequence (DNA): TGTGCCAGCAGCCCCGGGAGGAGCACTGAAGCTTTCTTT.

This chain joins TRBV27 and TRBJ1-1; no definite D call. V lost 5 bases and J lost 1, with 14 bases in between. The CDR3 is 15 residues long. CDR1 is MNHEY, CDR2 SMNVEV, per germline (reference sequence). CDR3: CASSPTYVPNTEAFF. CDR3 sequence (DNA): TGTGCCAGCAGTCCCACGTATGTCCCGAACACTGAAGCTTTCTTT.